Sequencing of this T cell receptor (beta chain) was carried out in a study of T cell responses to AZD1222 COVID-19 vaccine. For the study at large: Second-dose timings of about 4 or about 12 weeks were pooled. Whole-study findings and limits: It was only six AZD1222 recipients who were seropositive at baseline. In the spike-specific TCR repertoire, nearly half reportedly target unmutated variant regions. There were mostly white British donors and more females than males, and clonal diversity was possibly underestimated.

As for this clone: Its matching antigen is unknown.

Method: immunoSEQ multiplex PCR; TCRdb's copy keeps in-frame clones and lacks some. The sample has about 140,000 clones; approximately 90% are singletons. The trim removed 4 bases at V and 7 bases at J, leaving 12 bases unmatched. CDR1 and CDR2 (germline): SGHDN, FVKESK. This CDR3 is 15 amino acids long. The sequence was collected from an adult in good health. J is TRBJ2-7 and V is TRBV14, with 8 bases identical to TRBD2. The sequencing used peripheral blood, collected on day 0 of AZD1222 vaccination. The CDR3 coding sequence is TGTGCCAGCAGCCTGGTAGCGGGACCCTTGGGGGAGCAGTACTTC. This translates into CASSLVAGPLGEQYF.